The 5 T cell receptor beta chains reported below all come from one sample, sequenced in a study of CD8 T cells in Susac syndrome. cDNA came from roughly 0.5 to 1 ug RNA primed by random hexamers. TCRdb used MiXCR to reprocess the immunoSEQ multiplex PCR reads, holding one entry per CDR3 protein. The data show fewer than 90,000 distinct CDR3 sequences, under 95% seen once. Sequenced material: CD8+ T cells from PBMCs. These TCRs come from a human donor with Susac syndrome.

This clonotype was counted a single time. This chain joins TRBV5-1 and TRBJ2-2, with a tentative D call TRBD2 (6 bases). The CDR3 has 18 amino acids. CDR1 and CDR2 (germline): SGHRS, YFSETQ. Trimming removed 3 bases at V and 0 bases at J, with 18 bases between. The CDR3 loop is CASSWTWQEGSNTGELFF. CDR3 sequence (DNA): TGCGCCAGCAGCTGGACCTGGCAGGAGGGCTCGAACACCGGGGAGCTGTTTTTT.

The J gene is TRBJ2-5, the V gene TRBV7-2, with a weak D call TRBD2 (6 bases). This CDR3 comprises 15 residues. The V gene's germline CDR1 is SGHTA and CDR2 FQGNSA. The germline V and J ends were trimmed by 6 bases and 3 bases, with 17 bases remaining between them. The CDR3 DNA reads TGTGCCAGCAGAACTTTAGGGACTTACGAAGAGACCCAGTACTTC. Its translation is CASRTLGTYEETQYF.

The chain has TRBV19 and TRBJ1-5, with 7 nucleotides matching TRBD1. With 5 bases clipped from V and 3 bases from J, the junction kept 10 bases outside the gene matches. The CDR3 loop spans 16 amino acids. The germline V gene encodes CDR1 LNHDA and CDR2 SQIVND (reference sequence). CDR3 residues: CASSAWDRSSNQPQHF. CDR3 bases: TGTGCCAGTAGTGCGTGGGACAGATCTTCCAATCAGCCCCAGCATTTT.

The chain's CDR3 is CSARESGVPYEQYF. In DNA, the CDR3 is TGCAGTGCTAGAGAGAGCGGGGTTCCCTACGAGCAGTACTTC. The V gene is TRBV20-1, the J gene TRBJ2-7; 7 bases agree with TRBD2. Trimming cost V 0 bases and J 2 bases; bases outside gene matches: 4. The CDR3 runs 14 residues. CDR1 is DFQATT and CDR2 is SNEGSKA in the germline V gene (reference sequence).

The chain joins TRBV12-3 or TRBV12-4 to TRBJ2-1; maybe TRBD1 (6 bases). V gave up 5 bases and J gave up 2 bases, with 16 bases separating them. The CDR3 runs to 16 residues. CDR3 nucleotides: TGTGCCAGCAGTCCAACTCGAAAGGGGGCCTACAATGAGCAGTTCTTC. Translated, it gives CASSPTRKGAYNEQFF.